Following are 29 T cell receptor beta chains from one sample sequenced in a study of cytomegalovirus exposure and HLA in healthy donors (dated by TCRdb to about 2017). Library preparation employed the immunoSEQ multiplex PCR assay. For the multiplex PCR, a mixture combining 60 forward primers for TCR Vbeta segments and 13 reverse primers for TCR Jbeta segments was used. The source is immuneACCESS, and TCRdb retained only in-frame sequences with V and J called. Part of the clones is not carried over; for the studies checked, unresolved V genes explain less than half of this, and the remainder is unexplained. A total of 150,000 or so clones appear in this sample, less than 90% of them only once. The ten largest clones add up to 6.3% of the sample. Source material: PBMCs. The source is a male donor in good health and CMV-seropositive.

This clone was seen more than once but under ten times. This rearrangement joins TRBV6-5 to TRBJ1-2; D is unresolved. The V end was cut by 2 bases, the J end by 3 bases, with 7 bases between. Looked up from germline, CDR1 is MNHEY and CDR2 is SVGAGI. The CDR3 is 13 amino acids. The CDR3 DNA reads as TGTGCCAGCAGTTACAGGCGGGACTATGGCTACACCTTC. It codes for CASSYRRDYGYTF.

The gene calls are TRBV10-3 and TRBJ2-1; D might be TRBD1 (5 bases). The CDR3 sequence is 12 residues long. Germline CDR1 and CDR2: ENHRY and SYGVKD. V dropped 7 bases and J dropped 6 bases, with 10 bases sitting between them. In nucleotides, the CDR3 is TGTGCCATCATGGGCAGGGCCAATGAGCAGTTCTTC. Translation gives CAIMGRANEQFF.

The rearrangement uses TRBV9 and TRBJ2-1, with 12 bases that match TRBD2. V shed 6 bases and J 0 bases; nucleotides not matched to a gene: 4. The CDR3 length is 16 residues. Per germline, CDR1 SGDLS and CDR2 YYNGEE. CDR3 amino acids: CASTKTSGSSYNEQFF. As DNA, the CDR3 is TGTGCCAGCACCAAGACTAGCGGGAGCTCCTACAATGAGCAGTTCTTC.

The V call is TRBV5-1, the J call TRBJ2-2; TRBD1 matches at 10 bases. V lost 7 bases to trimming and J lost 6 bases; unmatched junction nucleotides: 9. The length of the CDR3 is 15 residues. CDR1 and CDR2 (germline): SGHRS, YFSETQ. This chain's CDR3 is CASRNPGTGAGELFF. DNA of the CDR3: TGCGCCAGCCGTAATCCCGGGACAGGGGCCGGGGAGCTGTTTTTT.

The table lists this clone with a few counts. The gene calls are TRBV19 and TRBJ1-1; D is undetermined. Trimming cost V 8 bases and J 2 bases, with 12 bases left between them. There are 13 residues in the CDR3. CDR1 and CDR2 (germline): LNHDA, SQIVND (reference sequence). The CDR3 DNA is TGTGCCAGTCTCCCCCGGGGAAACACTGAAGCTTTCTTT. Translation gives CASLPRGNTEAFF.

The rearrangement uses TRBV7-8 and TRBJ2-7; 8 bases line up with TRBD2. CDR3 length: 16 residues. Unmatched junction bases numbered 11, after V lost 5 bases and J lost 2 bases. The germline gives CDR1 SGHVS, CDR2 FQNEAQ. CDR3 DNA: TGTGCCAGCAGCACGCGGGGGGTCGGAAGGACCTACGAGCAGTACTTC. Its protein product is CASSTRGVGRTYEQYF.

The chain uses TRBV5-1 and TRBJ1-4, with TRBD1 identical over 10 bases. The CDR3 loop spans 14 amino acids. The germline V gene has CDR1 SGHRS and CDR2 YFSETQ. V was clipped by 4 bases and J by 8 bases; unmatched bases: 5. CDR3 sequence: CASSLGTGVEKLFF. The CDR3 nucleotides read TGCGCCAGCAGCCTCGGGACAGGGGTCGAAAAACTGTTTTTT. The whole variable domain, remainder taken from reference TRBV5-1 and TRBJ1-4, is KAGVTQTPRYLIKTRGQQVTLSCSPISGHRSVSWYQQTPGQGLQFLFEYFSETQRNKGNFPGRFSGRQFSNSRSEMNVSTLELGDSALYLCASSLGTGVEKLFFGSGTQLSVL.

V is TRBV7-9 and J is TRBJ2-3, with TRBD2 matching over 10 bases. Losses at the gene ends were 0 bases for V and 5 bases for J; bases not matched to a gene: 5. The CDR3 totals 16 residues. CDR1 SEHNR and CDR2 FQNEAQ come from the germline V gene (reference sequence). CDR3 sequence reads: CASSLAGTSEQDTQYF. Here the CDR3 DNA reads TGTGCCAGCAGCTTAGCCGGGACTAGCGAGCAAGATACGCAGTATTTT. The variable domain in full, completed from reference TRBV7-9 and TRBJ2-3, reads DTGVSQNPRHKITKRGQNVTFRCDPISEHNRLYWYRQTLGQGPEFLTYFQNEAQLEKSRLLSDRFSAERPKGSFSTLEIQRTEQGDSAMYLCASSLAGTSEQDTQYFGPGTRLTVL.

The rearrangement joins TRBV28 to TRBJ2-3; weak D call: TRBD2 (6 bases). V was clipped by 6 bases and J by 1 base, with 8 bases between them. CDR1 and CDR2 (germline): MDHEN, SYDVKM. The CDR3 spans 13 residues. CDR3 protein: CASRERGTDTQYF. The CDR3 coding sequence is TGTGCCAGCAGGGAGCGGGGCACAGATACGCAGTATTTT.

Notes on this clone: Sequence at one end of the junction differs from germline and may be a read error. The V call is TRBV18, the J call TRBJ2-7; 7 bases are a match to TRBD1. CDR3 length: 16 amino acids. Germline CDR1 KGHSH, CDR2 LQKENI. CDR3 amino acids: CASSRDQGGFVYGQYF. As DNA, the CDR3 is TGTGCCAGCTCACGGGACCAAGGGGGCTTTGTGTACGGGCAGTACTTC.

V and J are TRBV2 and TRBJ2-6; D possibly corresponds to TRBD1 (5 bases). V lost 2 bases and J 4 bases, leaving 9 bases between the germline ends. Germline lookup yields CDR1 SNHLY and CDR2 FYNNEI. There are 15 residues in the CDR3. As DNA, the CDR3 is TGTGCCAGCAGTGAATCAGGGTACGGGGCCAACGTCCTGACTTTC. Protein product: CASSESGYGANVLTF.

The chain carries TRBV29-1 and TRBJ2-5; 7 nucleotides line up with TRBD2. The junction had 4 bases not matched to a gene; V was cut back by 4 bases and J by 5 bases. The CDR3 has 12 residues. Germline V gene sequence: CDR1 SQVTM, CDR2 ANQGSEA. CDR3 protein: CSVVGGLETQYF. CDR3 nucleotides: TGCAGCGTTGTGGGAGGGCTCGAGACCCAGTACTTC.

The V gene is TRBV5-1, the J gene TRBJ2-7; 10 bases are shared with TRBD1. This CDR3 has 15 amino acids. Germline CDR1 and CDR2: SGHRS and YFSETQ. With 3 bases clipped from V and 6 bases from J, the junction kept 9 bases outside the gene matches. CDR3 residues: CASSSSTGGTGEQYF. CDR3 DNA: TGCGCCAGCAGCTCCTCGACAGGGGGCACAGGCGAGCAGTACTTC.

The chain combines TRBV15 with TRBJ2-1, with 9 bases lining up with TRBD2. CDR1 and CDR2 (germline): LNHNV, YYDKDF (reference sequence). CDR3 length: 14 amino acids. After removal of 6 bases from V and 7 bases from J, the junction contained 7 bases not matched to a gene. The DNA of the CDR3 is TGTGCCACCAGAATAGCGGGAGTTTCGAATGAGCAGTTCTTC. It codes for CATRIAGVSNEQFF.

V and J are TRBV4-1 and TRBJ2-4; D might be TRBD1 (6 bases). Looked up from germline, CDR1 is MGHRA and CDR2 is YSYEKL. The CDR3 extends over 17 amino acids. The germline V and J ends were trimmed by 4 bases and 2 bases, with 18 bases remaining between them. Written as DNA, the CDR3 is TGCGCCAGCAGCCCGCAGGACAGCCGTTTGACCAAAAACATTCAGTACTTC. This sequence encodes CASSPQDSRLTKNIQYF.

The rearrangement uses TRBV30 and TRBJ1-1; the match to TRBD1 covers 7 bases. V trimming: 3 bases; J trimming: 6 bases; junction bases outside the gene matches: 7. The CDR3 covers 13 residues. Germline V gene sequence: CDR1 GTSNPN, CDR2 SVGIG (reference sequence). The CDR3 DNA follows: TGTGCCTGGAGCGGACAGGCTGGGGCTGAAGCTTTCTTT. Amino acids: CAWSGQAGAEAFF. Complete variable domain (other parts from reference TRBV30 and TRBJ1-1): SQTIHQWPATLVQPVGSPLSLECTVEGTSNPNLYWYRQAAGRGLQLLFYSVGIGQISSEVPQNLSASRPQDRQFILSSKKLLLSDSGFYLCAWSGQAGAEAFFGQGTRLTVV.

This chain connects TRBV7-3 to TRBJ2-1, with 8 bases matching TRBD1. The trim removed 5 bases at V and 7 bases at J, leaving 7 bases unmatched. This CDR3 has 14 residues. The germline V gene encodes CDR1 SGHTA and CDR2 FQGTGA. As DNA, the CDR3 is TGTGCCAGCAGCCCGCGGGACAGGCTGAATGAGCAGTTCTTC. It is translated as CASSPRDRLNEQFF. The full variable domain, in which reference TRBV7-3 and TRBJ2-1 provide the parts outside the CDR3, is GAGVSQTPSNKVTEKGKYVELRCDPISGHTALYWYRQSLGQGPEFLIYFQGTGAADDSGLPNDRFFAVRPEGSVSTLKIQRTERGDSAVYLCASSPRDRLNEQFFGPGTRLTVL.

This chain joins TRBV6-4 and TRBJ2-1, with 11 bases identical to TRBD2. This CDR3 has 14 residues. Germline values: CDR1 MRHNA, CDR2 SNTAGT. Unmatched junction bases numbered 2, after V lost 4 bases and J lost 6 bases. The CDR3 protein is CASSGGLAANEQFF. In DNA form, the CDR3 reads TGTGCCAGCAGTGGGGGACTAGCGGCCAATGAGCAGTTCTTC.

This clone was seen only once. The chain joins TRBV4-2 to TRBJ1-3; D is possibly TRBD1 (6 bases). Germline assignment: CDR1 LGHNA and CDR2 YNFKEQ. V was trimmed by 4 bases and J by 1 base, leaving 23 bases between them. This CDR3 spans 19 amino acids. CDR3: CASSLIPSGVSGSGNTIYF. The CDR3 DNA sequence: TGTGCCAGCAGCCTCATCCCATCAGGGGTTAGTGGTTCTGGAAACACCATATATTTT.

The CDR3 reads CASSSKRDGTDTQYF. The CDR3 nucleotides are TGTGCCAGCAGCTCGAAGCGGGACGGAACAGATACGCAGTATTTT. This chain joins TRBV7-3 and TRBJ2-3; TRBD2 agrees at 7 bases. Losses at the gene ends were 4 bases for V and 3 bases for J; bases not matched to a gene: 7. This CDR3 region has 15 residues. CDR1 SGHTA and CDR2 FQGTGA come from the germline V gene. Using reference TRBV7-3 and TRBJ2-3 for the parts outside the CDR3, the full variable domain is GAGVSQTPSNKVTEKGKYVELRCDPISGHTALYWYRQSLGQGPEFLIYFQGTGAADDSGLPNDRFFAVRPEGSVSTLKIQRTERGDSAVYLCASSSKRDGTDTQYFGPGTRLTVL.

This sequence joins TRBV10-3 and TRBJ2-7; 8 positions agree with TRBD2. In germline, CDR1 is ENHRY, CDR2 SYGVKD. Losses at the gene ends were 3 bases for V and 5 bases for J; bases not matched to a gene: 6. The CDR3 is 14 amino acids. The CDR3 loop reads CAISDWAGRDEQYF. DNA of the CDR3: TGTGCCATCAGTGACTGGGCCGGGAGGGACGAGCAGTACTTC.

This chain joins TRBV28 and TRBJ1-5; TRBD1 might be the D (5 bases). The CDR3 is 12 residues long. The germline CDR1 and CDR2 sequences are MDHEN and SYDVKM. Trimming left V 4 bases short and J 6 bases short, with 7 bases between. CDR3 amino acids: CASSSGAQPQHF. CDR3 nucleotide sequence: TGTGCCAGCAGTTCTGGGGCTCAGCCCCAGCATTTT.

V gene TRBV7-3 combines with J gene TRBJ2-5, with TRBD2 identical over 14 bases. In germline, CDR1 is SGHTA, CDR2 FQGTGA. The ends lost 5 bases at V and 4 bases at J; junction bases unmatched: 12. This CDR3 has 18 amino acids. The CDR3 reads CASSPGLAGGRLAETQYF. The CDR3 region has the DNA TGTGCCAGCAGCCCCGGACTAGCGGGAGGAAGGTTGGCAGAGACCCAGTACTTC.

The sample holds one count of this clone. The chain joins TRBV5-5 to TRBJ2-3, with TRBD2 as a possible D gene (5 bases). Germline V gives CDR1 SGHKS, CDR2 YYEKEE (reference sequence). V was trimmed by 0 bases and J by 5 bases, leaving 13 bases between them. The CDR3 is 15 amino acids. DNA for the CDR3: TGTGCCAGCAGCTTGGCCACCCGGACTTTAGATACGCAGTATTTT. Translated: CASSLATRTLDTQYF.

This clone was counted between two and nine times. The chain uses TRBV9 and TRBJ2-5; weak D call: TRBD2 (7 bases). This CDR3 is built from 15 residues. With 3 bases removed from V and 9 bases from J, the gap between germline ends came to 21 bases. Germline V gene lookup returns CDR1 SGDLS and CDR2 YYNGEE. CDR3 nucleotide sequence: TGTGCCAGCAGCGGGACTGGGGGGGCAAGTGAGGCCCAGTACTTC. Protein product: CASSGTGGASEAQYF. Combining the CDR3 with reference TRBV9 and TRBJ2-5 gives the whole variable domain DSGVTQTPKHLITATGQRVTLRCSPRSGDLSVYWYQQSLDQGLQFLIQYYNGEERAKGNILERFSAQQFPDLHSELNLSSLELGDSALYFCASSGTGGASEAQYFGPGTRLLVL.

This chain links TRBV13 with TRBJ2-3, with D unclear. The CDR3 has 16 residues. V was cut by 4 bases and J by 5 bases, with 19 bases left in between. Germline loops: CDR1 PRHDT, CDR2 FYEKMQ (reference sequence). As DNA, the CDR3 is TGTGCCAGCAGCTCCAACCCGGGTTTCGAAGGAGATACGCAGTATTTT. Its protein product is CASSSNPGFEGDTQYF.

The chain links TRBV4-3 to TRBJ2-7; 7 bases agree with TRBD2. V lost 1 base and J lost 3; bases outside the gene matches: 9. The CDR3 is made up of 16 amino acids. Per germline, CDR1 LGHNA and CDR2 YSLEER. The DNA of the CDR3 is TGCGCCAGCAGCCAAGGTGCAGGACTAGGAAGCTACGAGCAGTACTTC. It specifies CASSQGAGLGSYEQYF.

The chain employs TRBV29-1 and TRBJ1-5, with D possibly TRBD1 on 5 matching bases. Germline V gene sequence: CDR1 SQVTM, CDR2 ANQGSEA. Trimming pared 5 bases from V and 5 bases from J, leaving 13 bases between. The CDR3 is 13 amino acids. The CDR3 region is CSVQNRRDQPQHF. The CDR3 nucleotides read TGCAGCGTTCAAAACAGGAGGGATCAGCCCCAGCATTTT.

The J gene is TRBJ2-7, the V gene TRBV28; 7 positions agree with TRBD1. J gave up 2 bases and V 5 bases, and 9 bases lay outside the gene matches. The CDR3 totals 15 residues. Germline CDR1 and CDR2: MDHEN and SYDVKM. This CDR3 is CASSTLQGTAYEQYF. The CDR3 nucleotides read TGTGCCAGCAGTACGTTACAGGGGACAGCCTACGAGCAGTACTTC.